This T cell receptor beta chain comes out of a study of blood T cell repertoires in COVID-19. The wider study: Researchers got acute and convalescent COVID-19 samples from the United States, Italy and Spain. T cells, B-cell-depleted T cells, or PBMCs supplied cDNA or gDNA.

There are 13 residues in the CDR3. Trimming took 7 bases from V and 2 from J, leaving 12 bases between them. The authors' processing: Estimation of nucleated cell counts was performed using reference gene primer amplification. Measured with immunoSEQ multiplex PCR; TCRdb has only the in-frame clones, and not every one. Clonal size and the V and J genes are those of that table, whereas D and trimming came from the DNA. In the table there are about 77,000 clones, less than 85% of which are singletons. Sequencing was performed on peripheral blood. V gene TRBV5-3 combines with J gene TRBJ1-2, with D unresolved. TRBV5-3 qualifies as an ORF whose function is uncertain. The source of this sequence is a man between 65 and 85 years old with active or convalescent COVID-19. The CDR3 DNA sequence: TGTGCCAGACCGCCCGGTCGCAACTATGGCTACACCTTC. Protein sequence: CARPPGRNYGYTF.